The 11 T cell receptor beta chains given below trace back to one sample, sequenced in a study of OX40 agonist ivuxolimab in advanced cancers. Clones were sequenced by immunoSEQ multiplex PCR, and TCRdb holds only the in-frame ones, with some missing. The table lists tens of thousands of clones, 65% to 90% of them singletons. Sequenced here: CD4+ or CD8+ T cells sorted from blood, sampled in a trial of the OX40 agonist ivuxolimab. The source is an adult with an advanced solid tumor such as melanoma, head and neck, liver or kidney cancer.

The chain carries TRBV7-9 and TRBJ2-6, with 9 nucleotides matching TRBD2. CDR3 length: 18 residues. The junction had 8 bases not matched to a gene; V was cut back by 5 bases and J by 0 bases. Looked up from germline, CDR1 is SEHNR and CDR2 is FQNEAQ (reference sequence). The CDR3 DNA reads as TGTGCCAGCAGCCCTGAGCGGGGGGCCCCCTCTGGGGCCAACGTCCTGACTTTC. It encodes CASSPERGAPSGANVLTF.

V gene TRBV15 combines with J gene TRBJ2-1; 7 bases map to TRBD2. CDR1 is LNHNV and CDR2 is YYDKDF in the germline V gene (reference sequence). The CDR3 runs to 14 residues. The trim removed 8 bases at V and 7 bases at J, leaving 11 bases unmatched. Here the CDR3 DNA reads TGTGCCACCCGTTCCAGCGGGGTAGTGAATGAGCAGTTCTTC. This sequence encodes CATRSSGVVNEQFF.

The rearrangement joins TRBV5-1 to TRBJ2-1; possible D gene TRBD1, 5 bases. Between the trimmed V and J ends, which lost 3 bases and 4 bases, there was a span of 8 bases. The CDR3 sequence is 13 residues long. The V gene's germline CDR1 is SGHRS and CDR2 YFSETQ. CDR3 in amino acids: CASSSDNYNEQFF. CDR3 bases: TGCGCCAGCAGCTCGGACAATTACAATGAGCAGTTCTTC.

This clone was found once. The chain joins TRBV5-6 to TRBJ2-7; tentatively, D is TRBD1 (6 bases). The CDR3 spans 12 residues. The V end lost 2 bases, the J end lost 9 bases, and 12 bases lay between the germline ends. Germline V CDR1 and CDR2: SGHDT, YYEEEE. The CDR3 here is CASSFLGALQYF. The CDR3, as DNA: TGTGCCAGCAGCTTTTTGGGGGCGCTGCAGTACTTC.

About this clone itself: A read error may account for a junction end that differs from germline. The J gene is TRBJ2-7, the V gene TRBV7-7; 8 bases agree with TRBD1. The germline V gene has CDR1 SSHAT and CDR2 FNYEAQ (reference sequence). CDR3 length equals 15 residues. The CDR3 is CASSRGTGGVYEQYF. Here the CDR3 DNA reads TGTGCTAGCAGCCGGGGGACAGGTGGGGTCTACGAGCAGTACTTC.

V is TRBV4-2 and J is TRBJ2-2, with D possibly matching TRBD2 (5 bases). Germline loops: CDR1 LGHNA, CDR2 YNFKEQ. V lost 0 bases and J 6 bases, leaving 14 bases between the germline ends. The CDR3 has 16 amino acids. The CDR3 here is CASSQDHTGISGELFF. CDR3 DNA sequence: TGTGCCAGCAGCCAAGATCACACCGGGATATCCGGGGAGCTGTTTTTT.

The V gene is TRBV10-1, the J gene TRBJ2-3, with D unresolved. V was clipped by 4 bases and J by 0 bases, with 8 bases between them. CDR1 and CDR2 (germline): WNHNN, SYGVQD (reference sequence). The CDR3 sequence is 14 residues long. As DNA, the CDR3 is TGCGCCAGCAGTGCGGGCAGGAGCACAGATACGCAGTATTTT. It yields the protein CASSAGRSTDTQYF.

The rearrangement uses TRBV9 and TRBJ2-2; tentative D call: TRBD1 (6 bases). V was shortened by 1 base and J by 1 base, with 11 bases between the two germline ends. The CDR3 is made up of 16 amino acids. Per germline, CDR1 SGDLS and CDR2 YYNGEE. The DNA of the CDR3 is TGTGCCAGCAGCGTAAAGAGGGGGAAGAACACCGGGGAGCTGTTTTTT. Its protein product is CASSVKRGKNTGELFF.

The rearrangement links TRBV11-2 to TRBJ2-1; TRBD1 agrees at 8 bases. The CDR3 has 16 amino acids. CDR1 is SGHAT and CDR2 is FQNNGV in the germline V gene. V dropped 6 bases and J dropped 7; count of bases not matched to a gene: 14. The CDR3 DNA is TGTGCCAGCAGTCGGAGCGGGTCCGACAGGGGTAATGAGCAGTTCTTC. Translation: CASSRSGSDRGNEQFF.

This clone is a singleton in its sample. The V gene is TRBV7-8, the J gene TRBJ1-6, with D perhaps TRBD1 (5 bases). The length of the CDR3 is 14 residues. Between the trimmed V and J ends, which lost 4 bases and 7 bases, there was a span of 11 bases. Germline V lookup: CDR1 SGHVS, CDR2 FQNEAQ. The CDR3 spells CASSWDSGNSPLHF. The CDR3 coding sequence is TGTGCCAGCAGCTGGGACTCCGGGAATTCACCCCTCCACTTT.

The chain links TRBV19 to TRBJ1-1; 8 positions agree with TRBD1. Per the germline V gene, CDR1 is LNHDA and CDR2 is SQIVND (reference sequence). This CDR3 contains 13 residues. The V segment lost 7 bases and the J segment 2 bases; nucleotides outside the gene matches: 3. The CDR3 DNA sequence: TGTGCCAGTACGCAGGGGGCTAACACTGAAGCTTTCTTT. Translation gives CASTQGANTEAFF.